This TCR beta chain was recovered during a study of tumor-infiltrating lymphocytes in glioblastoma multiforme. Whole-study results and caveats: RNA-based TCR sequencing may distort clone frequencies, since cells carry unequal TCR transcript numbers.

Three nested ARM-PCR rounds with V-beta and C-beta primers built TCRB libraries. TCRdb used MiXCR to reprocess the multiplex PCR reads, holding one entry per CDR3 protein. Of more than 13,000 distinct CDR3 sequences in the sample, 55% to 85% were seen once. The CDR3 is 13 residues long. Trimming removed 0 bases at V and 4 bases at J, with 6 bases between. Germline-derived CDR1 and CDR2 are SGHNT and YYREEE (reference sequence). In regard to this clonotype: Its matching antigen is unknown.

The chain is built from TRBV5-4 and TRBJ2-3; D might be TRBD2 (5 bases). The material sequenced was brain tumor tissue. This clonotype was obtained from a male donor with glioblastoma. In nucleotides, the CDR3 is TGTGCCAGCAGCTTGGAGCGGTCAGATACGCAGTATTTT. Translating it yields CASSLERSDTQYF.